These 15 T cell receptor beta chains share one sample of origin, sequenced in a study of T cell responses to AZD1222 COVID-19 vaccine. Profiled with immunoSEQ multiplex PCR; TCRdb holds only in-frame clones, not every one. Here the sample spans some 79,000 clones, around 85% being singletons. The material was peripheral blood, obtained 28 days after the second AZD1222 dose. The source is an adult who received the AZD1222 COVID-19 vaccine.

Only a few counts were recorded for this clone. The J gene is TRBJ2-2, the V gene TRBV11-2, with TRBD2 identical over 8 bases. The CDR3 length is 16 residues. J was trimmed by 5 bases and V by 4 bases; bases with no gene match: 9. In germline, CDR1 is SGHAT, CDR2 FQNNGV. CDR3 sequence reads: CASSSLTSVVTGELFF. In DNA form, the CDR3 reads TGTGCCAGCAGCTCTTTGACTAGCGTGGTTACCGGGGAGCTGTTTTTT.

The CDR3 sequence: CASRATSYRSDTQYF. CDR3 DNA: TGTGCCAGCAGAGCAACTAGCTACAGGTCAGATACGCAGTATTTT. This chain connects TRBV28 to TRBJ2-3; D is possibly TRBD2 (6 bases). Germline V gene lookup returns CDR1 MDHEN and CDR2 SYDVKM. Trimming took off 6 bases at V and 4 bases at J, with 17 bases between the two ends. The CDR3 totals 15 residues.

This clone showed up just a few times. This sequence joins TRBV18 and TRBJ1-2; unclear D gene. V was clipped by 2 bases and J by 6 bases, with 10 bases between them. Looked up from germline, CDR1 is KGHSH and CDR2 is LQKENI. The CDR3 is made up of 13 amino acids. The CDR3 protein is CASSPREHDGYTF. The CDR3 region has the DNA TGTGCCAGCTCACCAAGGGAGCACGATGGCTACACCTTC.

This rearrangement joins TRBV5-1 to TRBJ1-2; 7 bases line up with TRBD1. V lost 0 bases to trimming and J lost 5 bases; unmatched junction nucleotides: 4. CDR1 and CDR2 (germline): SGHRS, YFSETQ. This CDR3 region has 14 residues. The CDR3 loop reads CASSLEGAGYGYTF. Here the CDR3 DNA reads TGCGCCAGCAGCTTGGAGGGGGCAGGGTATGGCTACACCTTC.

The chain has TRBV2 and TRBJ2-3; TRBD2 might be the D (5 bases). Germline V gene data show CDR1 as SNHLY and CDR2 as FYNNEI. The CDR3 is 15 residues long. Trimming removed 6 bases from V and 0 bases from J, with 13 bases in between. The CDR3 protein is CASRADVASTDTQYF. CDR3 coding DNA: TGTGCCAGCAGAGCGGACGTAGCTAGCACAGATACGCAGTATTTT.

The rearrangement links TRBV7-7 to TRBJ2-5; 7 bases map to TRBD1. The CDR3 consists of 15 residues. CDR1 is SSHAT and CDR2 is FNYEAQ in the germline V gene (reference sequence). With 5 bases clipped from V and 4 bases from J, the junction kept 10 bases outside the gene matches. The chain's CDR3 is CASSRILTGTETQYF. The CDR3 bases are TGTGCCAGCAGCCGCATACTGACAGGGACAGAGACCCAGTACTTC. Complete variable domain (other parts from reference TRBV7-7 and TRBJ2-5): GAGVSQSPRYKVTKRGQDVTLRCDPISSHATLYWYQQALGQGPEFLTYFNYEAQPDKSGLPSDRFSAERPEGSISTLTIQRTEQRDSAMYRCASSRILTGTETQYFGPGTRLLVL.

The chain carries TRBV19 and TRBJ1-2, with D maybe TRBD1 (6 bases). Trimming shortened V by 5 bases and J by 8 bases, and 18 bases separated the two germline ends. Looked up from germline, CDR1 is LNHDA and CDR2 is SQIVND (reference sequence). The CDR3 runs to 14 residues. The DNA of the CDR3 is TGTGCCAGTAGTTTGAACAGGGAGTCGGGCGGCTACACCTTC. This gives the protein CASSLNRESGGYTF.

The J gene is TRBJ2-3, the V gene TRBV9, with 8 bases identical to TRBD2. Germline values: CDR1 SGDLS, CDR2 YYNGEE. V shed 0 bases and J 4 bases; nucleotides not matched to a gene: 4. This CDR3 is built from 15 residues. CDR3 region: CASSVVGLEADTQYF. As DNA, the CDR3 is TGTGCCAGCAGCGTAGTGGGACTAGAGGCAGATACGCAGTATTTT.

The rearrangement uses TRBV2 and TRBJ1-1, with unresolved D. V lost 4 bases and J lost 2, with 11 bases in between. This CDR3 comprises 14 residues. Germline lookup yields CDR1 SNHLY and CDR2 FYNNEI. The CDR3 sequence is CASSGREINTEAFF. The CDR3 nucleotides read TGTGCCAGCAGTGGAAGGGAAATAAACACTGAAGCTTTCTTT.

This clone was counted only a few times. The chain couples TRBV28 to TRBJ2-7, with D unresolved. Trimming cost V 3 bases and J 7 bases, with 7 bases left between them. The CDR3 has 11 amino acids. Looked up from germline, CDR1 is MDHEN and CDR2 is SYDVKM. The CDR3 sequence is CASSFDQEQYF. In DNA form, the CDR3 reads TGTGCCAGCAGTTTTGACCAGGAGCAGTACTTC.

CDR3 nucleotides: TGTGCCAGTAAAAGGGGGAGTGATTCACCCCTCCACTTT. This sequence encodes CASKRGSDSPLHF. The chain links TRBV19 to TRBJ1-6; a possible D gene is TRBD1 (6 bases). Germline V gene lookup returns CDR1 LNHDA and CDR2 SQIVND (reference sequence). The CDR3 has 13 residues. V gave up 7 bases and J gave up 8 bases, with 12 bases separating them.

The chain has TRBV2 and TRBJ2-6; 10 bases are a match to TRBD1. Per the germline V gene, CDR1 is SNHLY and CDR2 is FYNNEI. V trimming: 9 bases; J trimming: 2 bases; junction bases outside the gene matches: 7. CDR3 length: 16 residues. The CDR3 DNA is TGTGCCAGATGGACAGGGGGGCCCCCTGGGGCCAACGTCCTGACTTTC. As protein: CARWTGGPPGANVLTF.

This clone was seen only a few times. The sample holds other DNA sequences that translate to the same CDR3. V is TRBV5-4 and J is TRBJ2-5, with 7 nucleotides matching TRBD1. Germline V gives CDR1 SGHNT, CDR2 YYREEE (reference sequence). Trimming took 0 bases from V and 5 from J; bases not matched to a gene: 4. The CDR3 loop spans 14 amino acids. CDR3: CASSLGQGFETQYF. The DNA for the CDR3 is TGTGCCAGCAGCTTGGGACAGGGCTTCGAGACCCAGTACTTC. The variable domain in full, completed from reference TRBV5-4 and TRBJ2-5, reads ETGVTQSPTHLIKTRGQQVTLRCSSQSGHNTVSWYQQALGQGPQFIFQYYREEENGRGNFPPRFSGLQFPNYSSELNVNALELDDSALYLCASSLGQGFETQYFGPGTRLLVL.

The rearrangement joins TRBV30 to TRBJ1-1; D gene ambiguous. CDR1 and CDR2 (germline): GTSNPN, SVGIG (reference sequence). The V gene lost 0 bases and the J gene lost 0 bases, with 20 bases spanning the gap. This CDR3 contains 18 residues. The DNA for the CDR3 is TGTGCCTGGAGTGTAAATTTGTATTCCGGCAGCCTGAACACTGAAGCTTTCTTT. This translates into CAWSVNLYSGSLNTEAFF.

V is TRBV28 and J is TRBJ1-1; D ambiguous. Germline loops: CDR1 MDHEN, CDR2 SYDVKM. Trimming stripped 4 bases from V and 6 bases from J, with 15 bases between. The CDR3 extends over 14 amino acids. The CDR3 protein is CASSSLAGRPEAFF. The CDR3 nucleotides read TGTGCCAGCAGTTCACTCGCGGGGAGGCCTGAAGCTTTCTTT.